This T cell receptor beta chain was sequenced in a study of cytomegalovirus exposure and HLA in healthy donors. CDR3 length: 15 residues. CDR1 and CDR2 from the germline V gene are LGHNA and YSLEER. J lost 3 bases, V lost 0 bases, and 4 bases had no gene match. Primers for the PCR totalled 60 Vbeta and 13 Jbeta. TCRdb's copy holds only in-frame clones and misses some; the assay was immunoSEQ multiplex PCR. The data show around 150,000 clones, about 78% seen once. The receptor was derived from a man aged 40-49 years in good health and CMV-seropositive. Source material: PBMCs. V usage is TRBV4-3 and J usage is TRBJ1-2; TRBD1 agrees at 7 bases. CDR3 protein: CASSQDWTGDYGYTF. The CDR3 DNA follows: TGCGCCAGCAGCCAAGATTGGACAGGTGACTATGGCTACACCTTC.